The sample holds a few counts of the clone carrying this T cell receptor beta chain. Treatment of the sample: oral pan-JAK inhibitor, 5-10 mg twice daily. This entry belongs to a study of CD8+ T cells in alopecia areata. Study at large: The investigators scored severity in treated patients by the percentage of affected scalp area.

This CDR3 comprises 13 residues. V was clipped by 8 bases and J by 4 bases, with 17 bases between them. Looked up from germline, CDR1 is GTSNPN and CDR2 is SVGIG (reference sequence). Reverse transcription of extracted RNA yielded cDNA, which provided the sequencing template. The assay was immunoSEQ multiplex PCR, and TCRdb's table has in-frame clones only and misses some. The table records about 120,000 clones, about 50% of them present only once. V usage is TRBV30 and J usage is TRBJ1-1; no clear D gene. The source is a human donor with alopecia areata. Sequencing was performed on CD4+ T cells sorted from blood, taken at week 4, from a patient treated with tofacitinib. The DNA for the CDR3 is TGTGCCCCAATCCGGACGCGGGGCACTGAAGCTTTCTTT. Encoded protein: CAPIRTRGTEAFF.